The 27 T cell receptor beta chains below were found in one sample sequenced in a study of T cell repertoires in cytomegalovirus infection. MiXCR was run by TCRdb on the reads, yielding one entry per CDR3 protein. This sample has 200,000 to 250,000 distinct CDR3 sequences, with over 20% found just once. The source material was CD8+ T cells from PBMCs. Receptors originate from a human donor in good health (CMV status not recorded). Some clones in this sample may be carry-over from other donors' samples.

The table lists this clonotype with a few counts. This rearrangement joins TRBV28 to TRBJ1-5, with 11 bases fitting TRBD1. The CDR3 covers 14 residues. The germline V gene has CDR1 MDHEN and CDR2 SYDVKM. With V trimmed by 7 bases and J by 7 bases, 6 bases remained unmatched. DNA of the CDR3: TGTGCCAGCACCCGGACAGGGGGCAGCCAGCCCCAGCATTTT. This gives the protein CASTRTGGSQPQHF. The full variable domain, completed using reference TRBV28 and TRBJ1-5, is DVKVTQSSRYLVKRTGEKVFLECVQDMDHENMFWYRQDPGLGLRLIYFSYDVKMKEKGDIPEGYSVSREKKERFSLILESASTNQTSMYLCASTRTGGSQPQHFGDGTRLSIL.

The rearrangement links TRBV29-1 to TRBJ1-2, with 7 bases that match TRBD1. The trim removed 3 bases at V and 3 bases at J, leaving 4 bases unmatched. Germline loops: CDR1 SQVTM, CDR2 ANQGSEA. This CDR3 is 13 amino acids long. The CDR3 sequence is CSVERGLDYGYTF. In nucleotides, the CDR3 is TGCAGCGTTGAGAGGGGGCTCGACTATGGCTACACCTTC.

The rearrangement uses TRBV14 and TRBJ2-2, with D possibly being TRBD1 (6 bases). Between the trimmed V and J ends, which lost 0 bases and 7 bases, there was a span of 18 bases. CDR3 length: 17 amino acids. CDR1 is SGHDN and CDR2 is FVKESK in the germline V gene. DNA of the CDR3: TGTGCCAGCAGCCAAGAAGTCGTGGGGGCGTATAACGGGGAGCTGTTTTTT. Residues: CASSQEVVGAYNGELFF. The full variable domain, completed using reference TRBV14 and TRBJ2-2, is EAGVTQFPSHSVIEKGQTVTLRCDPISGHDNLYWYRRVMGKEIKFLLHFVKESKQDESGMPNNRFLAERTGGTYSTLKVQPAELEDSGVYFCASSQEVVGAYNGELFFGEGSRLTVL.

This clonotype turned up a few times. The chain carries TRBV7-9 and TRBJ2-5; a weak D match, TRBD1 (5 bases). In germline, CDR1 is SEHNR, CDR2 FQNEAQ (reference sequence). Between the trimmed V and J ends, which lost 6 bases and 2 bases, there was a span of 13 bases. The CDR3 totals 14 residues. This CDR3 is CASRVGAAQETQYF. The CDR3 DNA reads TGTGCCAGCAGGGTAGGGGCAGCACAAGAGACCCAGTACTTC.

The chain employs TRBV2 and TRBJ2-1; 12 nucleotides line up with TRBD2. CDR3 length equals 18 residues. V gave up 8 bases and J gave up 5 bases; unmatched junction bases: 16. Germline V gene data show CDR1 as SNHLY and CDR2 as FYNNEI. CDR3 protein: CASGAGTSGLSHHNEQFF. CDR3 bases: TGTGCCAGCGGGGCCGGGACTAGCGGGCTCTCCCACCACAATGAGCAGTTCTTC.

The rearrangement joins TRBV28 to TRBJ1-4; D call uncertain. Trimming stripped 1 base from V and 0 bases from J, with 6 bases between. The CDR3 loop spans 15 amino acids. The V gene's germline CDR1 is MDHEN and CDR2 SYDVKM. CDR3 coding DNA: TGTGCCAGCAGTTTATTTGGTGCAACTAATGAAAAACTGTTTTTT. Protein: CASSLFGATNEKLFF. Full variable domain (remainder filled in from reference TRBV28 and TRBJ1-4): DVKVTQSSRYLVKRTGEKVFLECVQDMDHENMFWYRQDPGLGLRLIYFSYDVKMKEKGDIPEGYSVSREKKERFSLILESASTNQTSMYLCASSLFGATNEKLFFGSGTQLSVL.

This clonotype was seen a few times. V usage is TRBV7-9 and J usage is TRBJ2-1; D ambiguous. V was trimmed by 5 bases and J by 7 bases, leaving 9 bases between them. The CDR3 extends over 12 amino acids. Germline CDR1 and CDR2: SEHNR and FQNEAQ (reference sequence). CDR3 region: CASSTGSNEQFF. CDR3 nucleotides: TGTGCCAGCAGCACCGGGTCGAATGAGCAGTTCTTC. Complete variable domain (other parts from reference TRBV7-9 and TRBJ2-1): DTGVSQNPRHKITKRGQNVTFRCDPISEHNRLYWYRQTLGQGPEFLTYFQNEAQLEKSRLLSDRFSAERPKGSFSTLEIQRTEQGDSAMYLCASSTGSNEQFFGPGTRLTVL.

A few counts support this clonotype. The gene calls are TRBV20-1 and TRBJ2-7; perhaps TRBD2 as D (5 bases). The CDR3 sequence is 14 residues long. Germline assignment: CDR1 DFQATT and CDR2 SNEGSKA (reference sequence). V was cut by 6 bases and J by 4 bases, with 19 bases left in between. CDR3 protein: CSAPPTGSGYEQYF. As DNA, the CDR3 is TGCAGTGCCCCGCCTACGGGGTCGGGTTACGAGCAGTACTTC.

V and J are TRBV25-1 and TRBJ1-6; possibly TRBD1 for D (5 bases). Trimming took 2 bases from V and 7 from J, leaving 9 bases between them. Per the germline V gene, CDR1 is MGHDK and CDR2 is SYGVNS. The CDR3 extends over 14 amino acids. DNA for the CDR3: TGTGCCAGCAGTGAACAGGGCTTGAATTCACCCCTCCACTTT. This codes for CASSEQGLNSPLHF.

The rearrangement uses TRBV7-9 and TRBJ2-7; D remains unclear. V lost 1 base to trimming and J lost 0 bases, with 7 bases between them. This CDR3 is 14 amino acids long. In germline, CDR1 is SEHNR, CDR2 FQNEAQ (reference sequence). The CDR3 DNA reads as TGTGCCAGCAGCTTAGACATCAGCTCCTACGAGCAGTACTTC. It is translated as CASSLDISSYEQYF.

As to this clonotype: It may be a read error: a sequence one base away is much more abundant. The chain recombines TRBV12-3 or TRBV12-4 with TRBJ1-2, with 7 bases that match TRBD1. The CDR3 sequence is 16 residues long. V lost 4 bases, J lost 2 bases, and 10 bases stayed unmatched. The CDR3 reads CASSSDTGTENYGYTF. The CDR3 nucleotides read TGTGCCAGCAGTTCCGATACGGGGACAGAGAACTATGGCTACACCTTC.

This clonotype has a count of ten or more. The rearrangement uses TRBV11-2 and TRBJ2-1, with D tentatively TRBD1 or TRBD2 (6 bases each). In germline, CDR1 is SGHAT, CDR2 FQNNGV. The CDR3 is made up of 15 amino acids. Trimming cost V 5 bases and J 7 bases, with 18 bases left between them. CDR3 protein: CASSPPGGRYNEQFF. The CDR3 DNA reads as TGTGCCAGCAGCCCCCCCGGGGGCCGATATAATGAGCAGTTCTTC.

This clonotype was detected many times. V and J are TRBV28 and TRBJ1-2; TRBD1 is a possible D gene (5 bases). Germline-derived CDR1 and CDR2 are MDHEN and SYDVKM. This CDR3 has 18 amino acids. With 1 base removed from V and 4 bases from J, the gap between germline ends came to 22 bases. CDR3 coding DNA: TGTGCCAGCAGTTTATCAGGCGGGACGAACACGCTTATCTATGGCTACACCTTC. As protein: CASSLSGGTNTLIYGYTF.

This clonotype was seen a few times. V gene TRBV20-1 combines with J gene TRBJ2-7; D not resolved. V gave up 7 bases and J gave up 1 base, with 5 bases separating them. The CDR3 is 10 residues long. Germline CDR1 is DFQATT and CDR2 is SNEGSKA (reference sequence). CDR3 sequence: CSVGSYEQYF. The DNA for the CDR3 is TGCAGTGTCGGTTCCTACGAGCAGTACTTC.

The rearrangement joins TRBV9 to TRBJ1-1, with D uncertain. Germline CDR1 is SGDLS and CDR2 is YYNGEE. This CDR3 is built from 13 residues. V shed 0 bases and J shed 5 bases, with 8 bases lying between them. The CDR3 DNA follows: TGTGCCAGCAGCGTAGAAAGAAATACTGAAGCTTTCTTT. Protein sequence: CASSVERNTEAFF.

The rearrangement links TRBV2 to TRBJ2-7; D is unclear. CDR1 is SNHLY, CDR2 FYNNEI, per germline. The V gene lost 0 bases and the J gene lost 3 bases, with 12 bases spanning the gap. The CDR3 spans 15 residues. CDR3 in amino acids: CASSEAGSSYYEQYF. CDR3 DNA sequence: TGTGCCAGCAGTGAAGCGGGCAGCTCCTACTACGAGCAGTACTTC.

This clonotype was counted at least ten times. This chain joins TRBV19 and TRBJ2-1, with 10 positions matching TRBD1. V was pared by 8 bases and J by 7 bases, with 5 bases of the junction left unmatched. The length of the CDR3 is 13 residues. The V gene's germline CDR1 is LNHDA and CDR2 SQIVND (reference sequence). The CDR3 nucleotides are TGTGCCAGTTCCGGGACAGGGGTTAATGAGCAGTTCTTC. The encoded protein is CASSGTGVNEQFF.

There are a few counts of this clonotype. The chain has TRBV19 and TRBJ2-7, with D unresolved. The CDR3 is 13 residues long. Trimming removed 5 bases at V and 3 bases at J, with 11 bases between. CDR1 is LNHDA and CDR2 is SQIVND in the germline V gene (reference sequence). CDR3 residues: CASSLDGRYEQYF. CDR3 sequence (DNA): TGTGCCAGTAGTCTGGATGGACGCTACGAGCAGTACTTC.

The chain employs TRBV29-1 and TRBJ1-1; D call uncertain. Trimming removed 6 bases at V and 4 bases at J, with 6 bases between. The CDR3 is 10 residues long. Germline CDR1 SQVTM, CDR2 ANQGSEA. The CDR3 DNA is TGCAGCGTCGGCGTCACTGAAGCTTTCTTT. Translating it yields CSVGVTEAFF.

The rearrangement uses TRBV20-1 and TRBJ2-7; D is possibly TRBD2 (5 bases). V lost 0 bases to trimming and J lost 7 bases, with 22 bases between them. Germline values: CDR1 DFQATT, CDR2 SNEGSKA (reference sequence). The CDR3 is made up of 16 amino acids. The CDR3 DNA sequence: TGCAGTGCTAGAGATCCATTTCGGAGAAGTCCGGGGGAGCAGTACTTC. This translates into CSARDPFRRSPGEQYF.

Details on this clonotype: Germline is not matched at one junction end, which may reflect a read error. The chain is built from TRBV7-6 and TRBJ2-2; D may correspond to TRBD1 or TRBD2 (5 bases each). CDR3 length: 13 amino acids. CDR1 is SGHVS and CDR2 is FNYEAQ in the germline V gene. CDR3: CASSLAGPDELYF. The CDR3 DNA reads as TGTGCCAGCAGCTTAGCGGGACCCGACGAGCTGTACTTT.

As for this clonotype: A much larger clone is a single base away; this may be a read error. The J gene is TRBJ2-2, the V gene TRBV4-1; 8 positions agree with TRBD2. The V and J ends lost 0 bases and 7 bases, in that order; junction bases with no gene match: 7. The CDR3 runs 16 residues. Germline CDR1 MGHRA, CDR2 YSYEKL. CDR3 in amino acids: CASSQDIAGRGGELFF. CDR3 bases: TGCGCCAGCAGCCAAGATATAGCGGGGAGGGGCGGGGAGCTGTTTTTT.

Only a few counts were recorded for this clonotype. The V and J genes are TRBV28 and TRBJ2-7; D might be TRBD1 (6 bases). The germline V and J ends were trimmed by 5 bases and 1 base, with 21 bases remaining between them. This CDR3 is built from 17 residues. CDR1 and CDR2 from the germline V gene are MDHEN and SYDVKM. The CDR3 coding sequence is TGTGCCAGCAGTACTATCATCGACAATCAGGGGTCCTACGAGCAGTACTTC. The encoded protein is CASSTIIDNQGSYEQYF.

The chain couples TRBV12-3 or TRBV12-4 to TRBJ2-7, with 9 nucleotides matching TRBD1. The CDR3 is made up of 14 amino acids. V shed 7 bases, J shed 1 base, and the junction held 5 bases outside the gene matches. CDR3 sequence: CASKTGTGSYEQYF. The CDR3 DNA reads TGTGCCAGCAAGACCGGGACAGGGTCCTACGAGCAGTACTTC.

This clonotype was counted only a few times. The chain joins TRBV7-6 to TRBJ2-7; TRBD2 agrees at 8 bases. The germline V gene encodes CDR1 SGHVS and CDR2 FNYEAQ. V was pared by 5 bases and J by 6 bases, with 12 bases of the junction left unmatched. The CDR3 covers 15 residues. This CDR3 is CASSASGGPRGEQYF. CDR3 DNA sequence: TGTGCCAGCAGCGCGAGCGGGGGTCCACGGGGCGAGCAGTACTTC.

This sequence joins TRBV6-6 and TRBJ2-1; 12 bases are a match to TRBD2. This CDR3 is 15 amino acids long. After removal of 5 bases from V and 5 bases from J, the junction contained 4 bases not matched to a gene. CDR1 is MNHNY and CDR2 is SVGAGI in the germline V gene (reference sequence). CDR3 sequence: CASSITSGGNNEQFF. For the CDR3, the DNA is TGTGCCAGCAGTATTACTAGCGGGGGGAACAATGAGCAGTTCTTC.

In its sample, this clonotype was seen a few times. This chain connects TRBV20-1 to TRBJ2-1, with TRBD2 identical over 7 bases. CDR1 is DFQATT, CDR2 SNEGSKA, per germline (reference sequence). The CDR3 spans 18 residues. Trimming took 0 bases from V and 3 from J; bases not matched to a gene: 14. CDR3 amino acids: CSARDEAGVLTYYNEQFF. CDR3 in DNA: TGCAGTGCTAGAGATGAGGCGGGGGTACTGACTTACTACAATGAGCAGTTCTTC.